Below, 30 T cell receptor beta chains from the same sample are listed, as sequenced in a study of T cells after yellow fever vaccination. Each CDR3 protein is one row after TCRdb ran MiXCR on the 5' RACE reads. The sample includes a few hundred thousand distinct CDR3 sequences, around 10% seen only once; the top ten take around 20%. Material: PBMCs, obtained on the day of the first yellow fever vaccination. The receptors were sampled from a man aged 18 to 29 who received the YFV17D yellow fever vaccine.

The chain recombines TRBV4-1 with TRBJ2-3, with D unclear. The germline V gene has CDR1 MGHRA and CDR2 YSYEKL. V was cut by 1 base and J by 2 bases, with 7 bases left in between. The CDR3 runs 14 residues. CDR3 in amino acids: CASSQGANTDTQYF. The CDR3, as DNA: TGCGCCAGCAGCCAAGGGGCCAACACAGATACGCAGTATTTT.

The chain has TRBV9 and TRBJ2-1, with TRBD2 matching 15 bases. J gave up 8 bases and V 2 bases, and 11 bases lay outside the gene matches. The CDR3 length is 18 residues. The germline gives CDR1 SGDLS, CDR2 YYNGEE. DNA of the CDR3: TGTGCCAGCAGCGTTTACTCCGGGACTAGCGGGGGGTGGTATGAGCAGTTCTTC. It codes for CASSVYSGTSGGWYEQFF. Combining the CDR3 with reference TRBV9 and TRBJ2-1 gives the whole variable domain DSGVTQTPKHLITATGQRVTLRCSPRSGDLSVYWYQQSLDQGLQFLIQYYNGEERAKGNILERFSAQQFPDLHSELNLSSLELGDSALYFCASSVYSGTSGGWYEQFFGPGTRLTVL.

The rearrangement joins TRBV14 to TRBJ1-1; the D is unclear. V was cut by 2 bases and J by 6 bases, with 16 bases left in between. Germline V gives CDR1 SGHDN, CDR2 FVKESK. The CDR3 is made up of 15 amino acids. CDR3 sequence: CASSQWGTGSAEAFF. The CDR3 region has the DNA TGTGCCAGCAGCCAATGGGGAACTGGATCCGCTGAAGCTTTCTTT. Full variable domain (rest looked up from reference TRBV14 and TRBJ1-1): EAGVTQFPSHSVIEKGQTVTLRCDPISGHDNLYWYRRVMGKEIKFLLHFVKESKQDESGMPNNRFLAERTGGTYSTLKVQPAELEDSGVYFCASSQWGTGSAEAFFGQGTRLTVV.

This clonotype has only a few counts. The chain uses TRBV4-1 and TRBJ2-2; no firm D call. Germline V lookup: CDR1 MGHRA, CDR2 YSYEKL. Between the trimmed V and J ends, which lost 1 base and 4 bases, there was a span of 4 bases. The CDR3 sequence is 13 residues long. In DNA form, the CDR3 reads TGCGCCAGCAGCCAAGCCCGCACCGGGGAGCTGTTTTTT. Protein product: CASSQARTGELFF.

The chain carries TRBV5-1 and TRBJ2-1; TRBD1 matches at 8 bases. Germline CDR1 reads SGHRS; CDR2 reads YFSETQ. With 4 bases clipped from V and 9 bases from J, the junction kept 9 bases outside the gene matches. The CDR3 length is 14 residues. CDR3: CASSGRTGIGEQFF. The CDR3 DNA reads as TGCGCCAGCAGCGGACGGACAGGGATTGGTGAGCAGTTCTTC.

This clonotype has more than one count but fewer than ten. CDR3 amino acids: CASSLRFSGANVLTF. The CDR3 nucleotides read TGTGCCAGCAGTTTAAGGTTTTCTGGGGCCAACGTCCTGACTTTC. The chain employs TRBV27 and TRBJ2-6; D call uncertain. The CDR3 length is 15 residues. CDR1 MNHEY and CDR2 SMNVEV come from the germline V gene (reference sequence). Trimming cost V 2 bases and J 1 base, with 6 bases left between them.

This chain connects TRBV6-2 or TRBV6-3 to TRBJ2-1, with unresolved D. Between the trimmed V and J ends, which lost 6 bases and 1 base, there was a span of 10 bases. Germline CDR1 is MNHEY and CDR2 is SVGEGT. This CDR3 is built from 14 residues. CDR3 region: CASRPDGSYNEQFF. The DNA for the CDR3 is TGTGCCAGCAGACCCGACGGATCCTACAATGAGCAGTTCTTC.

The chain combines TRBV23-1 with TRBJ1-5; D is undetermined. TRBV23-1 carries the ORF label, with uncertain function. Trimming took 3 bases from V and 6 from J, leaving 3 bases between them. The CDR3 is made up of 11 amino acids. The CDR3 here is CASSQCQPQHF. CDR3 in DNA: TGCGCCAGCAGTCAGTGTCAGCCCCAGCATTTT.

The rearrangement joins TRBV19 to TRBJ1-1; D not resolved. V lost 3 bases and J lost 2, with 13 bases in between. CDR1 is LNHDA, CDR2 SQIVND, per germline (reference sequence). This CDR3 has 15 amino acids. The CDR3 protein is CASSISRHFNTEAFF. CDR3 nucleotides: TGTGCCAGTAGTATTAGTAGGCATTTCAACACTGAAGCTTTCTTT.

V gene TRBV20-1 combines with J gene TRBJ1-6; no reliable D call. Germline V lookup: CDR1 DFQATT, CDR2 SNEGSKA (reference sequence). The CDR3 extends over 11 amino acids. Trimming removed 6 bases at V and 14 bases at J, with 14 bases between. The CDR3 nucleotides are TGCAGTGCCATGATACTAGGAGCCCTCCACTTT. Translating gives CSAMILGALHF.

The table lists this clonotype with a few counts. The rearrangement uses TRBV15 and TRBJ2-7; TRBD2 matches 11 bases. CDR1 is LNHNV and CDR2 is YYDKDF in the germline V gene (reference sequence). Germline trimming cut 4 bases from V and 3 bases from J; bases unmatched to any gene: 5. CDR3 length equals 15 residues. CDR3 in DNA: TGTGCCACCAGCAACACTAGCGGGGGTATCTACGAGCAGTACTTC. Translated: CATSNTSGGIYEQYF.

The gene calls are TRBV2 and TRBJ1-4; D may be TRBD1 (5 bases). V shed 2 bases and J shed 8 bases, with 12 bases lying between them. CDR1 and CDR2 (germline): SNHLY, FYNNEI. The CDR3 spans 14 residues. CDR3 region: CASSESAGQEKLFF. The DNA for the CDR3 is TGTGCCAGCAGTGAAAGCGCAGGGCAGGAAAAACTGTTTTTT.

This rearrangement joins TRBV20-1 to TRBJ1-2; a weak D match, TRBD1 (6 bases). The CDR3 extends over 14 amino acids. V shed 0 bases and J shed 6 bases, with 14 bases lying between them. Germline CDR1 reads DFQATT; CDR2 reads SNEGSKA (reference sequence). For the CDR3, the DNA is TGCAGTGCTAGAGATTTCAGGGGAGTCGATGGCTACACCTTC. This encodes CSARDFRGVDGYTF.

V usage is TRBV20-1 and J usage is TRBJ1-5, with TRBD1 matching over 9 bases. The CDR3 has 15 amino acids. The V gene's germline CDR1 is DFQATT and CDR2 SNEGSKA (reference sequence). J was trimmed by 5 bases and V by 6 bases; bases with no gene match: 11. In DNA form, the CDR3 reads TGCAGTGCGGTCCGGGACAGGGCGGGGGATCAGCCCCAGCATTTT. It yields the protein CSAVRDRAGDQPQHF.

Many counts were recorded for this clonotype. The chain joins TRBV9 to TRBJ2-1; a weak D match, TRBD2 (6 bases). Germline lookup yields CDR1 SGDLS and CDR2 YYNGEE. The ends were cut back, 3 bases at V and 9 bases at J, with 13 bases in the middle. The CDR3 consists of 13 residues. The CDR3 sequence: CASSGSWGGEQFF. The CDR3 DNA follows: TGTGCCAGCAGCGGTTCGTGGGGAGGTGAGCAGTTCTTC.

This clonotype was counted between two and nine times. This chain joins TRBV7-9 and TRBJ2-2; 7 bases agree with TRBD1. Germline trimming cut 4 bases from V and 3 bases from J; bases unmatched to any gene: 5. This CDR3 contains 15 residues. Germline V lookup: CDR1 SEHNR, CDR2 FQNEAQ (reference sequence). The CDR3 loop reads CASSYDRVDTGELFF. DNA for the CDR3: TGTGCCAGCAGCTATGACAGGGTGGACACCGGGGAGCTGTTTTTT.

A few counts support this clonotype. The chain links TRBV28 to TRBJ2-3, with 14 bases lining up with TRBD2. CDR3 length: 16 residues. The V gene end was trimmed by 0 bases and the J gene end by 7 bases; junction bases not matched to a gene: 3. Germline lookup yields CDR1 MDHEN and CDR2 SYDVKM. CDR3 DNA sequence: TGTGCCAGCAGTTTATGGGGGACTAGCGGGGGATATACGCAGTATTTT. Translation: CASSLWGTSGGYTQYF.

In its sample, this clonotype was seen a few times. The V and J genes are TRBV11-2 and TRBJ2-5; D is unresolved. The germline gives CDR1 SGHAT, CDR2 FQNNGV. Trimming stripped 3 bases from V and 4 bases from J, with 18 bases between. This CDR3 contains 16 residues. The CDR3 is CASSFALATVGETQYF. The DNA of the CDR3 is TGTGCCAGCAGCTTTGCGTTGGCCACGGTCGGAGAGACCCAGTACTTC.

The gene calls are TRBV12-3 or TRBV12-4 and TRBJ1-1; maybe TRBD1 (5 bases). V was shortened by 6 bases and J by 0 bases, with 8 bases between the two germline ends. The CDR3 length is 13 residues. The CDR3 nucleotides read TGTGCCAGCAGGAAACAGGTGAACACTGAAGCTTTCTTT. This codes for CASRKQVNTEAFF.

This clonotype has more than one count but fewer than ten. J is TRBJ2-7 and V is TRBV4-1; TRBD1 aligns across 8 bases. From germline, CDR1 is MGHRA and CDR2 YSYEKL. The CDR3 spans 15 residues. V lost 6 bases and J lost 3; bases outside the gene matches: 10. The CDR3: CASSQQWTGIYEQYF. For the CDR3, the DNA is TGCGCCAGCAGTCAACAATGGACAGGGATCTACGAGCAGTACTTC.

There are a few counts of this clonotype. This chain links TRBV20-1 with TRBJ2-1, with 8 nucleotides matching TRBD2. Germline loops: CDR1 DFQATT, CDR2 SNEGSKA (reference sequence). This CDR3 comprises 13 residues. J lost 4 bases, V lost 6 bases, and 5 bases had no gene match. This chain's CDR3 is CSADRGGYNEQFF. The CDR3 bases are TGCAGTGCCGACCGGGGGGGGTACAATGAGCAGTTCTTC.

The chain has TRBV11-2 and TRBJ2-2, with D perhaps matching TRBD1 (5 bases). Trimming removed 9 bases at V and 2 bases at J, with 10 bases between. Germline CDR1 SGHAT, CDR2 FQNNGV. CDR3 length equals 13 residues. In nucleotides, the CDR3 is TGTGCCAGTCAGGGATTCAACACCGGGGAGCTGTTTTTT. As protein: CASQGFNTGELFF.

This clonotype was recorded a few times. This chain uses TRBV24-1 with TRBJ2-3, with D perhaps TRBD1 or TRBD2 (6 bases each). V was cut by 7 bases and J by 4 bases, with 14 bases left in between. Germline V gene lookup returns CDR1 KGHDR and CDR2 SFDVKD. The CDR3 consists of 14 residues. The CDR3 DNA is TGTGCCACCAGGAACTCAGGGGAGGCAGATACGCAGTATTTT. Amino acids: CATRNSGEADTQYF.

This clonotype was seen a few times. The chain joins TRBV15 to TRBJ1-2; tentatively, D is TRBD1 (5 bases). Trimming stripped 2 bases from V and 4 bases from J, with 11 bases between. The CDR3 runs to 14 residues. The germline CDR1 and CDR2 sequences are LNHNV and YYDKDF (reference sequence). CDR3 sequence reads: CATSRPDRTYGYTF. The CDR3 region has the DNA TGTGCCACCAGCAGACCTGACAGAACCTATGGCTACACCTTC. Filled out from reference TRBV15 and TRBJ1-2, the complete variable domain reads DAMVIQNPRYQVTQFGKPVTLSCSQTLNHNVMYWYQQKSSQAPKLLFHYYDKDFNNEADTPDNFQSRRPNTSFCFLDIRSPGLGDTAMYLCATSRPDRTYGYTFGSGTRLTVV.

This clonotype was recorded a few times. This chain connects TRBV5-1 to TRBJ1-6; 7 positions agree with TRBD1. With 3 bases clipped from V and 6 bases from J, the junction kept 9 bases outside the gene matches. Germline V CDR1 and CDR2: SGHRS, YFSETQ. There are 16 residues in the CDR3. The CDR3 here is CASSSHRDSFNSPLHF. CDR3 DNA sequence: TGCGCCAGCAGCTCCCACCGGGACAGCTTTAATTCACCCCTCCACTTT.

This clonotype occurred many times. The chain recombines TRBV28 with TRBJ1-2, with D perhaps TRBD1 (6 bases). Trimming removed 9 bases from V and 7 bases from J, with 15 bases in between. Germline CDR1 and CDR2: MDHEN and SYDVKM. This CDR3 spans 12 amino acids. CDR3 sequence (DNA): TGTGCCAGTTCCCGGGGGCAGTTTGGCTACACCTTC. Protein product: CASSRGQFGYTF.

This clonotype occurred many times. V is TRBV3-1 and J is TRBJ2-2; weak D call: TRBD1 (6 bases). The length of the CDR3 is 16 residues. Germline V gene lookup returns CDR1 LGHDT and CDR2 YNNKEL (reference sequence). V was cut by 1 base and J by 3 bases, with 12 bases left in between. CDR3 nucleotides: TGTGCCAGCAGCCAAGGATACAGGGTGGACACCGGGGAGCTGTTTTTT. Its protein is CASSQGYRVDTGELFF.

V gene TRBV27 combines with J gene TRBJ2-1; TRBD2 matches at 8 bases. Germline-derived CDR1 and CDR2 are MNHEY and SMNVEV (reference sequence). Losses at the gene ends were 5 bases for V and 4 bases for J; bases not matched to a gene: 7. The CDR3 has 15 amino acids. CDR3 amino acids: CASSAGTRSYNEQFF. The CDR3, as DNA: TGTGCCAGCAGTGCCGGGACTAGGTCTTACAATGAGCAGTTCTTC.

This clonotype was counted at least ten times. The V call is TRBV27, the J call TRBJ2-5, with D possibly TRBD1 on 6 matching bases. Looked up from germline, CDR1 is MNHEY and CDR2 is SMNVEV (reference sequence). Deletions cut 5 bases from V and 5 bases from J, with 18 bases between. The CDR3 loop spans 15 amino acids. CDR3 coding DNA: TGTGCCAGCAGTCCCAGCTCCAGGGGTAGGGAGACCCAGTACTTC. It translates to CASSPSSRGRETQYF.

The genes are TRBV30 and TRBJ2-5; 8 bases map to TRBD1. This CDR3 contains 13 residues. V gave up 3 bases and J gave up 4 bases; unmatched junction bases: 4. The germline V gene has CDR1 GTSNPN and CDR2 SVGIG (reference sequence). In DNA, the CDR3 is TGTGCCTGGAGACGAGACAGGGGAGAGACCCAGTACTTC. Its translation: CAWRRDRGETQYF.